This T cell receptor (beta chain) stems from a study of blood T cell repertoires in COVID-19. Residents of about two dozen US areas, aged about 18 to 95 years, made up the participants. TCRdb's copy holds only in-frame clones and misses some; the assay was immunoSEQ multiplex PCR. The table has over 350,000 clones, roughly 85% seen once. This sequence originates from a woman younger than 35 with acute COVID-19. The sample comprised PBMCs or T cells enriched from blood (not recorded which).

CDR3 sequence reads: CASSQFSFDRDTGELFF. Here the CDR3 DNA reads TGTGCCAGCAGCCAATTTTCCTTCGACAGGGACACCGGGGAGCTGTTTTTT. This chain links TRBV14 with TRBJ2-2; 7 bases map to TRBD1. CDR3 size: 17 residues. Looked up from germline, CDR1 is SGHDN and CDR2 is FVKESK. V was pared by 2 bases and J by 3 bases, with 9 bases of the junction left unmatched.